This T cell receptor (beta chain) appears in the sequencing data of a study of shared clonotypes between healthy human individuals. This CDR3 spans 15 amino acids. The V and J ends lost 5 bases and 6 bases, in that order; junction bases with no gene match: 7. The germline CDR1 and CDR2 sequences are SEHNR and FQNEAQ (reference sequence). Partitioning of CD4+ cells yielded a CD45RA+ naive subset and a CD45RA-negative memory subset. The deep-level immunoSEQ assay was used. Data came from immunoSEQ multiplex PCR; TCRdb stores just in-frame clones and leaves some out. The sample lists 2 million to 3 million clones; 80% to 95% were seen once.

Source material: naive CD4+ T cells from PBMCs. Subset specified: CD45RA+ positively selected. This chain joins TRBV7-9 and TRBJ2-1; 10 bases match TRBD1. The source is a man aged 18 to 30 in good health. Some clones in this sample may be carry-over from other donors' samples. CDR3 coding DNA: TGTGCCAGCAGCGCCCGGGACAGGGGATCCAATGAGCAGTTCTTC. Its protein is CASSARDRGSNEQFF. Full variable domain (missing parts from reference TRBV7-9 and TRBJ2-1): DTGVSQNPRHKITKRGQNVTFRCDPISEHNRLYWYRQTLGQGPEFLTYFQNEAQLEKSRLLSDRFSAERPKGSFSTLEIQRTEQGDSAMYLCASSARDRGSNEQFFGPGTRLTVL.